This TCR beta chain was identified in a study of shared clonotypes between healthy human individuals. As for the study in general: CD4 naive and memory got three plates each, CD8 naive two, CD8 memory one.

Naive CD8 cells lacked CD45RO, underwent positive selection for CCR7 and left out terminally differentiated effector memory CD45RA+ cells. All the donors were Caucasian adults who lived in Nashville, Tennessee. The assay was immunoSEQ multiplex PCR, and TCRdb's table has in-frame clones only and misses some. The table records roughly 2 million clones, about 95% of them present only once. As for this clone: Its antigen is currently unknown.

Study-level points and caveats: Although depth was large, rarefaction showed that sequencing of the sorted subsets was incomplete. Clonotype sharing among the donors was expected to vary with sequencing depth.

Trimming shortened V by 2 bases and J by 2 bases, and 13 bases separated the two germline ends. Germline values: CDR1 SEHNR, CDR2 FQNEAQ (reference sequence). There are 15 residues in the CDR3. The chain employs TRBV7-9 and TRBJ2-7; possible D gene TRBD2, 6 bases. Specimen: naive CD8+ T cells sorted from blood. This sequence was found in a man aged 18 to 35 in good health. The CDR3: CASSLLAGSPYEQYF. The CDR3 nucleotides read TGTGCCAGCAGCTTACTTGCGGGAAGCCCCTACGAGCAGTACTTC.